This is a list of T cell receptor beta chains from one sample in a study of cytotoxic CD8 clonotypes in ibrutinib-treated CLL. This table comes from immunoSEQ multiplex PCR, and its TCRdb copy is limited to in-frame clones, with some not included. The repertoire holds roughly 130,000 clones, with 75% to 85% as singletons. Here the sequenced sample was PBMCs, taken after 12 months of ibrutinib treatment. The origin of the receptors is a human donor with chronic lymphocytic leukemia. Each CDR3 is given with its conserved first and last residue. A D gene is named only where the DNA matches it firmly. The size entry is marked missing in some rows and otherwise reads once, few, many or a size class.

d_call	v_call	j_call	cdr3_length	clone_size	cdr3_aa	cdr3_nt
TRBD1	TRBV4-1	TRBJ2-3	20	.	CASSQLEKVARTGDTDTQYF	TGCGCTAGCAGCCAACTAGAGAAAGTAGCAAGGACAGGAGACACAGATACGCAGTATTTT
TRBD2	TRBV15	TRBJ2-1	15	.	CATSGGDWKYNEQFF	TGTGCCACCAGCGGGGGGGACTGGAAATACAATGAGCAGTTCTTC
.	TRBV2	TRBJ2-6	15	.	CASRGWHSGANVLTF	TGTGCCAGCAGGGGGTGGCACTCTGGGGCCAACGTCCTGACTTTC
.	TRBV7-3	TRBJ2-7	13	.	CASSLNFLSEQYF	TGTGCCAGCAGCTTGAACTTCCTTTCCGAGCAGTACTTC
.	TRBV7-6	TRBJ2-7	15	.	CASSSLGASSYEQYF	TGTGCCAGCAGCTCCTTAGGAGCGAGCTCCTACGAGCAGTACTTC
.	TRBV11-3	TRBJ2-2	14	.	CASSLARDTGELFF	TGTGCCAGCAGCTTAGCGAGGGACACCGGGGAGCTGTTTTTT
.	TRBV11-2	TRBJ2-7	15	few	CASSLSGGGTYEQYF	TGTGCCAGCAGCCTGTCCGGGGGCGGTACCTACGAGCAGTACTTC
.	TRBV5-4	TRBJ2-7	14	.	CASSLDFLRDEQYF	TGTGCCAGCAGCTTGGATTTTCTCAGGGACGAGCAGTACTTC
.	TRBV5-4	TRBJ1-1	14	.	CASREEVGTTEAFF	TGTGCCAGCAGAGAAGAGGTAGGGACCACTGAAGCTTTCTTT
.	TRBV6-1	TRBJ2-1	12	.	CASRAGINEQFF	TGTGCCAGCAGGGCAGGGATCAATGAGCAGTTCTTC
.	TRBV7-9	TRBJ2-7	15	.	CASSTVGTLTYEQYF	TGTGCCAGCAGTACAGTCGGGACATTGACCTACGAGCAGTACTTC
.	TRBV5-4	TRBJ2-7	14	.	CASSLSGLSYEQYF	TGTGCCAGCAGCTTAAGCGGACTCTCCTACGAGCAGTACTTC
.	TRBV7-6	TRBJ2-3	12	.	CASSLGADTQYF	TGTGCCAGCAGCTTAGGGGCAGATACGCAGTATTTT
.	TRBV18	TRBJ1-2	15	.	CASSDRPAGNYGYTF	TGTGCCAGCTCAGATCGGCCGGCTGGTAACTATGGCTACACCTTC
TRBD1	TRBV7-6	TRBJ1-5	13	.	CASSSGGLEPQHF	TGTGCCAGCAGCTCAGGGGGCCTGGAGCCCCAGCATTTT
.	TRBV7-8	TRBJ2-3	16	.	CASSLGSFRTTDTQYF	TGTGCCAGCAGCTTAGGGTCTTTTCGAACCACAGATACGCAGTATTTT
.	TRBV27	TRBJ1-1	13	.	CASSFTLGTEAFF	TGTGCCAGCAGTTTCACCCTAGGCACTGAAGCTTTCTTT
TRBD1	TRBV15	TRBJ1-4	16	.	CATSEALGTGVGKLFF	TGTGCCACCAGCGAAGCCCTTGGGACAGGGGTCGGGAAACTGTTTTTT
TRBD1	TRBV6-5	TRBJ2-3	15	few	CASSRQGSGTDTQYF	TGTGCCAGCAGTAGACAGGGTTCCGGCACAGATACGCAGTATTTT
TRBD2	TRBV28	TRBJ2-5	15	.	CASRLAGVTAETQYF	TGTGCCAGCAGGTTAGCGGGAGTGACCGCGGAGACCCAGTACTTC
TRBD1	TRBV4-2	TRBJ2-7	15	once	CASSLSGTGAYEQYF	TGTGCCAGCAGCCTTTCCGGGACAGGGGCCTACGAGCAGTACTTC
.	TRBV28	TRBJ2-7	15	.	CASSGTGTNTYEQYF	TGTGCCAGCAGCGGGACCGGGACAAATACCTACGAGCAGTACTTC
.	TRBV5-4	TRBJ2-3	15	.	CASSLDSRSTDTQYF	TGTGCCAGCAGCTTGGACAGTCGGAGCACAGATACGCAGTATTTT
TRBD1	TRBV14	TRBJ2-1	13	.	CASSRTGHNEQFF	TGTGCCAGCAGCCGGACAGGGCACAATGAGCAGTTCTTC
TRBD2	TRBV28	TRBJ2-7	15	.	CASTLGGGRVDEQYF	TGTGCCAGCACCCTTGGGGGCGGGAGGGTAGACGAGCAGTACTTC
.	TRBV9	TRBJ2-5	15	.	CASSVGSPSLETQYF	TGTGCCAGCAGCGTAGGCTCTCCTAGCTTAGAGACCCAGTACTTC
.	TRBV7-8	TRBJ2-3	14	.	CASSLRGSTDTQYF	TGTGCCAGCAGCCTCCGTGGTAGCACAGATACGCAGTATTTT
.	TRBV27	TRBJ2-7	15	.	CASSSPRIGTYEQYF	TGTGCCAGCAGTTCCCCCCGTATTGGGACCTACGAGCAGTACTTC
TRBD2	TRBV19	TRBJ2-1	13	.	CASSILAGVEQFF	TGTGCCAGTAGTATCCTAGCGGGAGTTGAGCAGTTCTTC
TRBD1	TRBV5-6	TRBJ2-2	16	.	CASSIGQGAYTGELFF	TGTGCCAGCAGCATAGGACAGGGGGCGTACACCGGGGAGCTGTTTTTT
TRBD1	TRBV11-3	TRBJ1-5	17	.	CASSLGTGLTGNQPQHF	TGTGCCAGCAGCTTGGGGACAGGGTTGACCGGCAATCAGCCCCAGCATTTT
TRBD1	TRBV4-3	TRBJ2-3	14	.	CASSQQGATDTQYF	TGCGCCAGCAGCCAACAGGGGGCAACAGATACGCAGTATTTT
TRBD1	TRBV4-1	TRBJ1-2	15	few	CASSQDGTGKYGYTF	TGCGCCAGCAGCCAAGATGGGACAGGAAAGTATGGCTACACCTTC
TRBD1	TRBV6-5	TRBJ1-5	15	.	CASSKTGTGNQPQHF	TGTGCCAGCAGTAAGACCGGGACAGGCAATCAGCCCCAGCATTTT
.	TRBV4-1	TRBJ1-1	15	.	CASSQGRTQNTEAFF	TGCGCCAGCAGCCAAGGTAGGACCCAGAACACTGAAGCTTTCTTT
.	TRBV25-1	TRBJ2-1	15	.	CASSGYLGEYNEQFF	TGTGCCAGCAGTGGATACCTTGGAGAGTACAATGAGCAGTTCTTC
.	TRBV5-1	TRBJ1-1	13	.	CASSLEGRTEAFF	TGCGCCAGCAGCTTGGAGGGGCGCACTGAAGCTTTCTTT
TRBD1	TRBV7-3	TRBJ1-1	14	.	CASRRDRDDTEAFF	TGTGCCAGCAGAAGGGACAGGGATGACACTGAAGCTTTCTTT
.	TRBV2	TRBJ1-2	15	.	CASRLTPRMTLGYTF	TGTGCCAGCAGATTGACACCTAGGATGACGCTTGGCTACACCTTC
.	TRBV14	TRBJ2-2	15	.	CASRPGTLGGGMLFF	TGTGCCAGCAGGCCCGGGACGCTGGGAGGAGGGATGCTGTTTTTT
.	TRBV6-1	TRBJ2-1	15	.	CASSAGVSSYNEQFF	TGTGCCAGCAGTGCAGGAGTCAGCTCCTACAATGAGCAGTTCTTC